The table lists the clone carrying this T cell receptor (beta chain) with a few counts. The antigen is unknown. This CDR3 comprises 14 residues. After removal of 1 base from V and 7 bases from J, the junction contained 6 bases not matched to a gene. Germline loops: CDR1 MGHRA, CDR2 YSYEKL. TCRdb reprocessed the 5' RACE reads via MiXCR and lists one record per CDR3 protein. The sample comprises 400,000 or so distinct CDR3 sequences, 7% to 9.5% of which are singletons, and 8% to 9.5% rests with the top ten. The data originate from a study of identical twins. Study-level findings and limits: Excess low generation probability was seen in twin-shared out-of-frame alpha sequences. Insertions were fewer in abundant cord blood beta clonotypes, whereas memory repertoires showed none of this pattern. Within monozygotic twins, out-of-frame TCR alpha sharing was underestimated by the models.

There were only healthy Caucasians among the donors. Input material: naive T cells sorted from blood. The chain couples TRBV4-1 to TRBJ1-1, with 7 bases fitting TRBD1. This clonotype was sampled from a woman in her forties or fifties in good health. CDR3 residues: CASSQAWGQSEAFF. CDR3 coding DNA: TGCGCCAGCAGCCAAGCATGGGGACAGAGTGAAGCTTTCTTT.